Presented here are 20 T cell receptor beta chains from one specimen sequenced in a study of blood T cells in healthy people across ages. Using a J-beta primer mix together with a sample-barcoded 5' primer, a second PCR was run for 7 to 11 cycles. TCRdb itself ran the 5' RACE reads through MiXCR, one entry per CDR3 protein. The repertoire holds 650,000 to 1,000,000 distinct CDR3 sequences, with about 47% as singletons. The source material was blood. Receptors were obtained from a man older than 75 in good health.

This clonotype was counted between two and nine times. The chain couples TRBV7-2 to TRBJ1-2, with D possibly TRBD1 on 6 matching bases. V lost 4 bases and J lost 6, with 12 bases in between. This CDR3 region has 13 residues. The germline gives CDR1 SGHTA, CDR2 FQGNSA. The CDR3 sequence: CASSSTPGDGYTF. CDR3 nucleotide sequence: TGTGCCAGCAGCTCCACGCCAGGGGATGGCTACACCTTC.

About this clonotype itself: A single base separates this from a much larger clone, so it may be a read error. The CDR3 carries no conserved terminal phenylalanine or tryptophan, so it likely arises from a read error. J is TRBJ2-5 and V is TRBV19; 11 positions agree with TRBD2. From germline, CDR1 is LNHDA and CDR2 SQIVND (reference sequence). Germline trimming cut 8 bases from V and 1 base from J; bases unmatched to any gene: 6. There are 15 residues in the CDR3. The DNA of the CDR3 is TGTGCCAGTTCCGGGACTAGCGGTACCCAAGAGACCCAGTACGTC. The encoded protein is CASSGTSGTQETQYV.

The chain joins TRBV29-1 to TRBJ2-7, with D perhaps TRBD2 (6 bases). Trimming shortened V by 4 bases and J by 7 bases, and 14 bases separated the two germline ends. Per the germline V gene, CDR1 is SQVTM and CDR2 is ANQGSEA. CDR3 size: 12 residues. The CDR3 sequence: CSVASSVWEQYF. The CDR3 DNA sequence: TGCAGCGTTGCTTCTAGCGTTTGGGAGCAGTACTTC.

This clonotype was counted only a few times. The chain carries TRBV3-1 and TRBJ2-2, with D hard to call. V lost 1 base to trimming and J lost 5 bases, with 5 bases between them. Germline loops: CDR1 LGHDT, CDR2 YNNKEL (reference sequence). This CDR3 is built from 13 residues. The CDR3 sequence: CASSQVYTGELFF. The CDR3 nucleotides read TGTGCCAGCAGCCAAGTATATACCGGGGAGCTGTTTTTT. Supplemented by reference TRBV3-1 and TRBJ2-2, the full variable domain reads DTAVSQTPKYLVTQMGNDKSIKCEQNLGHDTMYWYKQDSKKFLKIMFSYNNKELIINETVPNRFSPKSPDKAHLNLHINSLELGDSAVYFCASSQVYTGELFFGEGSRLTVL.

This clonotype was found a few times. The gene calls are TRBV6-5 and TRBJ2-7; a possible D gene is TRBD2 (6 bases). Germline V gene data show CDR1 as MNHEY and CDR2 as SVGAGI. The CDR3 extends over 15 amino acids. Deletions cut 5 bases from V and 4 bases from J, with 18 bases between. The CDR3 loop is CASSDIAEGEYEQYF. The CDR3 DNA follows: TGTGCCAGCAGTGACATAGCGGAAGGCGAGTACGAGCAGTACTTC.

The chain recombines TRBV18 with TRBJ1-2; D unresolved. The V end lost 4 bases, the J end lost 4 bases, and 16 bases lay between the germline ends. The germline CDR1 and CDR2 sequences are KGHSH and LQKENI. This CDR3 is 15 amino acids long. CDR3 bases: TGTGCCAGCTCACTGAACTCGGACGATTCCTATGGCTACACCTTC. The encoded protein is CASSLNSDDSYGYTF.

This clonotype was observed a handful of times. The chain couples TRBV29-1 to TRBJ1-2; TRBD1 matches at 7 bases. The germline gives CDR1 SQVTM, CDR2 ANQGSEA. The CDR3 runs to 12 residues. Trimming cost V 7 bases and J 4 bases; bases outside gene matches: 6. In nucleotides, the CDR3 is TGCAGCGGAACAGGGGAAGGCTATGGCTACACCTTC. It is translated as CSGTGEGYGYTF.

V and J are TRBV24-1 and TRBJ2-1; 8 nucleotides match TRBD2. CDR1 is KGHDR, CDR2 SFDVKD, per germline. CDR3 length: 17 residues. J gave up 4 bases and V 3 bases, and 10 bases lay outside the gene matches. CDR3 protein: CATSDQITSGKYNEQFF. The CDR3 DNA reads TGTGCCACCAGTGATCAGATTACTAGCGGCAAGTACAATGAGCAGTTCTTC.

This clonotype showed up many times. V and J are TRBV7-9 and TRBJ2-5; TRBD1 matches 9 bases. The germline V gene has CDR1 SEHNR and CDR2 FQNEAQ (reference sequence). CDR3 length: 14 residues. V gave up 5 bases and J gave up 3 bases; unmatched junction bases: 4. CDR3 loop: CASSPWTGEETQYF. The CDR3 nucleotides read TGTGCCAGCAGCCCATGGACAGGGGAAGAGACCCAGTACTTC.

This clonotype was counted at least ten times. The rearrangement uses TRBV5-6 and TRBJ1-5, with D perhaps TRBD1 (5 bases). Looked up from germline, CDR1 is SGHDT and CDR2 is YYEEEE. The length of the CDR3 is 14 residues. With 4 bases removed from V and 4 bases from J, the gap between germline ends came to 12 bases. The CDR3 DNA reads TGTGCCAGCAGCGCGGGGAGGGGTAATCAGCCCCAGCATTTT. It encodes CASSAGRGNQPQHF.

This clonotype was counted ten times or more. The CDR3 spells CSALDWGLAKNIQYF. The CDR3 DNA follows: TGCAGCGCCCTGGATTGGGGGTTAGCCAAAAACATTCAGTACTTC. This chain connects TRBV29-1 to TRBJ2-4; the D gene could be TRBD1 or TRBD2 (5 bases each). The germline gives CDR1 SQVTM, CDR2 ANQGSEA. V was clipped by 7 bases and J by 0 bases, with 16 bases between them. The CDR3 covers 15 residues.

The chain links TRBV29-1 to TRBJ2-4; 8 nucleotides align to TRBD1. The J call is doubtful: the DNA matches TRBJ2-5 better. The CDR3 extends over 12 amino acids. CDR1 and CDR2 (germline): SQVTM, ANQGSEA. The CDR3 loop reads CSTKDRGETQYF. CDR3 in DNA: TGCAGCACCAAAGACAGGGGAGAGACCCAGTACTTC.

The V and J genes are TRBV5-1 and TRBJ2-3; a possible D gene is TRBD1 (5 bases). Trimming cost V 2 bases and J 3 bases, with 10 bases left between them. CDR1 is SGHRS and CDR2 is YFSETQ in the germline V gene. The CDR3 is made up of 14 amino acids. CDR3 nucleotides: TGCGCCAGCAGCTTTGAAGGGGCGACAGATACGCAGTATTTT. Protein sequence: CASSFEGATDTQYF.

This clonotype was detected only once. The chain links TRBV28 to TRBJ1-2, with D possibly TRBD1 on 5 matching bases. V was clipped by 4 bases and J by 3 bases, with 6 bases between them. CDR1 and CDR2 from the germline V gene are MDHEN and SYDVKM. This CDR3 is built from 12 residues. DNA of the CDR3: TGTGCCAGCAGTTGGGGCTACTATGGCTACACCTTC. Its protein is CASSWGYYGYTF.

The CDR3 loop reads CASSVTGYQETQYF. The CDR3 bases are TGTGCCAGCAGCGTGACAGGTTACCAAGAGACCCAGTACTTC. The V call is TRBV7-2, the J call TRBJ2-5; D might be TRBD1 (6 bases). Looked up from germline, CDR1 is SGHTA and CDR2 is FQGNSA. The CDR3 runs to 14 residues. With 5 bases removed from V and 0 bases from J, the gap between germline ends came to 10 bases.

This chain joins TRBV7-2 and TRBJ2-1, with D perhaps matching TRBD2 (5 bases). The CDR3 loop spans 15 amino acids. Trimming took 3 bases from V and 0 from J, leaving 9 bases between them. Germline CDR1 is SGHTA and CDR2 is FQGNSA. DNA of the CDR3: TGTGCCAGCAGCTTCCAGGCGGGCTCCTACAATGAGCAGTTCTTC. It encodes CASSFQAGSYNEQFF.

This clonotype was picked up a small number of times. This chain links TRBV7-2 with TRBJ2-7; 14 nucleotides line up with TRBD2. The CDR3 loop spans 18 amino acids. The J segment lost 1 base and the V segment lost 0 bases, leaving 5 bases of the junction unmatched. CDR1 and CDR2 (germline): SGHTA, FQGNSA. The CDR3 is CASSLAGTSGSGSYEQYF. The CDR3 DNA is TGTGCCAGCAGCTTAGCTGGGACTAGCGGGAGTGGGTCCTACGAGCAGTACTTC.

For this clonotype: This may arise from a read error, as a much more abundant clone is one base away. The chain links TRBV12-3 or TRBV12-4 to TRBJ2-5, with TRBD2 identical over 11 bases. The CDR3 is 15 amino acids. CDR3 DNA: TGTGACAGCAGTTTACTAGCGGGAGATCGGGAGACCCAGTACTTC. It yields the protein CDSSLLAGDRETQYF.

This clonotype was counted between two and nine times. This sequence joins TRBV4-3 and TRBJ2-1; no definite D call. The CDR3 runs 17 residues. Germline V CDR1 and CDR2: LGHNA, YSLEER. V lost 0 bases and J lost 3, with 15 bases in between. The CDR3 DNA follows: TGCGCCAGCAGCCAAGACTCCTTACGGTGGGTCTACAATGAGCAGTTCTTC. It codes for CASSQDSLRWVYNEQFF.

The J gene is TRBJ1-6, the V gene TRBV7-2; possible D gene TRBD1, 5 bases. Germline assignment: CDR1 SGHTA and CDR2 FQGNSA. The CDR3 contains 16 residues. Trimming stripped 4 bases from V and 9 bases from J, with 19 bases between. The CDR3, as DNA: TGTGCCAGCAGCTCGAAATCGGGACGGCCTTTTTCACCCCTCCACTTT. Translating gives CASSSKSGRPFSPLHF. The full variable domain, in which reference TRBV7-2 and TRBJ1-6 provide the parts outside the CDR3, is GAGVSQSPSNKVTEKGKDVELRCDPISGHTALYWYRQSLGQGLEFLIYFQGNSAPDKSGLPSDRFSAERTGGSVSTLTIQRTQQEDSAVYLCASSSKSGRPFSPLHFGNGTRLTVT.